This T cell receptor beta chain appears in the sequencing data of a study of shared clonotypes between healthy human individuals. Study outcomes and limitations: What limited the represented genetic and exposure-history diversity was the small number of donors.

This clone appeared once. Its cognate antigen is unknown. Across several immunoSEQ plates, the genomic DNA of each subset was split evenly. Using ten immunoSEQ deep assay plates, investigators sequenced unsorted PBMC DNA. Only in-frame clones appear in the TCRdb table, and some are missing; sequencing was by immunoSEQ multiplex PCR. Here the sample spans fewer than 650,000 clones, less than 80% being singletons. This CDR3 contains 14 residues. Germline V gives CDR1 SGHTA, CDR2 FQGNSA. V was trimmed by 6 bases and J by 8 bases, leaving 19 bases between them. Sequencing input: PBMCs. This TCR was sampled from a woman in her forties in good health. Some clones in this sample may be carry-over from other donors' samples. The chain uses TRBV7-2 and TRBJ1-2; D gene unclear. CDR3 loop: CASSLMGEAEGYTF. DNA for the CDR3: TGTGCCAGCAGTCTAATGGGCGAGGCCGAGGGCTACACCTTC.